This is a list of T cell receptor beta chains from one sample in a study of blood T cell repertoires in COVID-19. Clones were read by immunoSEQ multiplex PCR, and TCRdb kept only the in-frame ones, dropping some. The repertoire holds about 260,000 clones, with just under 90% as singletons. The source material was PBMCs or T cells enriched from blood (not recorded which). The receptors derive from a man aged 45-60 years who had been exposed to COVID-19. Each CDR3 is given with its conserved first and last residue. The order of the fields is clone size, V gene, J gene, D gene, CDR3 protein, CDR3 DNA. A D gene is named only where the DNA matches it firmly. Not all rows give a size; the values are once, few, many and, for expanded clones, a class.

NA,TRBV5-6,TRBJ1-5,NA,CASSLVAGNQPQHF,TGTGCCAGCAGCTTGGTAGCAGGGAATCAGCCCCAGCATTTT
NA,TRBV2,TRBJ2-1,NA,CASKRGGNEQFF,TGTGCCAGCAAGAGGGGGGGCAATGAGCAGTTCTTC
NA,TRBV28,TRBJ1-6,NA,CASIKGGFNNSPLHF,TGTGCCAGCATTAAAGGGGGATTCAATAATTCACCCCTCCACTTT
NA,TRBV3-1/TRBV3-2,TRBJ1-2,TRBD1,CASRPDRAEGYTF,TGTGCCAGCAGACCGGACAGGGCGGAGGGCTACACCTTC
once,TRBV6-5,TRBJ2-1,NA,CASSLGHTQFF,TGTGCCAGCAGTTTGGGACATACGCAGTTCTTC
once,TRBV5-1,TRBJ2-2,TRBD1,CASSSGGYTGELFF,TGCGCCAGCAGCTCAGGGGGTTACACCGGGGAGCTGTTTTTT
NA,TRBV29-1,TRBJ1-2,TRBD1,CSVAGQGHGYTF,TGCAGCGTTGCGGGACAGGGACATGGCTACACCTTC
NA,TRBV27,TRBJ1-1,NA,CASSLSETEAFF,TGTGCCAGCAGTTTATCGGAGACTGAAGCTTTCTTT
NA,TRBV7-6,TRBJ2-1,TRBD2,CASSFEELAGDVNEQFF,TGTGCCAGCAGCTTTGAGGAGCTAGCGGGAGATGTGAATGAGCAGTTCTTC
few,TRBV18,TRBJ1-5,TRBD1,CASSPPDRGNQPQHF,TGTGCCAGCTCACCACCGGACAGGGGCAATCAGCCCCAGCATTTT
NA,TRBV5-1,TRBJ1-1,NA,CASSPRNPNTEAFF,TGCGCCAGCAGCCCCAGAAACCCGAACACTGAAGCTTTCTTT
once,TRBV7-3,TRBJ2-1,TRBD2,CASSLTSGGHNEQFF,TGTGCCAGCAGCCTTACTAGCGGGGGACACAATGAGCAGTTCTTC
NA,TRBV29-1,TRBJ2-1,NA,CSVEEVRDTNNEQFF,TGCAGCGTTGAAGAGGTACGCGACACGAACAATGAGCAGTTCTTC
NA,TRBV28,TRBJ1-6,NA,CASTLTGRANSPLHF,TGTGCCAGCACTCTTACGGGCAGGGCTAATTCACCCCTCCACTTT
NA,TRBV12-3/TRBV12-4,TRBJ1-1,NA,CASSLIRNTEAFF,TGTGCCAGCAGTTTGATCAGAAACACTGAAGCTTTCTTT
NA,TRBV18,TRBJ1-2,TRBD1,CASSQGQARLNGYTF,TGTGCCAGCTCACAAGGACAGGCACGACTAAATGGCTACACCTTC
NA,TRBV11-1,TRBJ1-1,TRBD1,CASTPTGGVTEAFF,TGTGCCAGCACCCCGACAGGGGGAGTAACTGAAGCTTTCTTT
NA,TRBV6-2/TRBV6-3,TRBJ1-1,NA,CASSYPPYGDRNTEAFF,TGTGCCAGCAGTTACCCTCCGTATGGAGACAGGAACACTGAAGCTTTCTTT
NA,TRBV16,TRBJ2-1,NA,CASSQASGLRFF,TGTGCCAGCAGCCAAGCGTCGGGATTACGGTTCTTC
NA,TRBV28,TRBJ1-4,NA,CASRGAGIINEKLFF,TGTGCCAGCAGGGGCGCAGGGATCATCAATGAAAAACTGTTTTTT
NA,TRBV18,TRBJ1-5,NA,CASSQRGFGAYSNQPQHF,TGTGCCAGCTCACAACGGGGGTTCGGTGCCTATAGCAATCAGCCCCAGCATTTT
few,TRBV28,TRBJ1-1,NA,CASSFGGTKLTEAFF,TGTGCCAGCAGTTTCGGAGGGACGAAGCTTACTGAAGCTTTCTTT
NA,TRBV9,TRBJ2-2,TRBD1,CASSISGTGFTGELFF,TGTGCCAGCAGCATATCCGGGACAGGGTTCACCGGGGAGCTGTTTTTT
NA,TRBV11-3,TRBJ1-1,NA,CASSPGGGSTEAFF,TGTGCCAGCAGCCCCGGGGGAGGAAGCACTGAAGCTTTCTTT
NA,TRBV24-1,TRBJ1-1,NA,CATSDSMDKKAFF,TGTGCCACCAGTGATTCCATGGACAAGAAAGCTTTCTTT